Below, 24 T cell receptor beta chains from the same sample are listed, as sequenced in a study of blood T cell repertoires in COVID-19. Assay used: immunoSEQ multiplex PCR; TCRdb lists only in-frame clones, some missing. This sample has 200,000 to 250,000 clones, with more than 65% found just once. The sequenced material came from peripheral blood. Source of these receptors: a man aged 50 or older with active or convalescent COVID-19.

J is TRBJ2-1 and V is TRBV7-9; D may be TRBD2 (6 bases). Germline CDR1 is SEHNR and CDR2 is FQNEAQ (reference sequence). V was clipped by 4 bases and J by 4 bases, with 17 bases between them. The length of the CDR3 is 16 residues. CDR3 amino acids: CASSSLTSSPYNEQFF. The CDR3 nucleotides read TGTGCCAGCAGCTCCCTAACTAGCTCCCCTTACAATGAGCAGTTCTTC.

This sequence joins TRBV6-2 or TRBV6-3 and TRBJ2-1; 7 positions agree with TRBD1. The germline CDR1 and CDR2 sequences are MNHEY and SVGEGT. Losses at the gene ends were 5 bases for V and 8 bases for J; bases not matched to a gene: 12. This CDR3 has 15 residues. CDR3 residues: CASSAQGVPSYEQFF. DNA for the CDR3: TGTGCCAGCAGTGCGCAGGGGGTCCCCTCGTATGAGCAGTTCTTC.

The chain carries TRBV28 and TRBJ1-1, with D perhaps TRBD1 (6 bases). The CDR3 runs 12 residues. Germline lookup yields CDR1 MDHEN and CDR2 SYDVKM. Trimming stripped 5 bases from V and 10 bases from J, with 14 bases between. In DNA, the CDR3 is TGTGCCAGCAGTCAGGGGCCGGCTGGAGCTTTCTTT. Protein: CASSQGPAGAFF. The variable domain in full, with the rest retrieved from reference TRBV28 and TRBJ1-1, is DVKVTQSSRYLVKRTGEKVFLECVQDMDHENMFWYRQDPGLGLRLIYFSYDVKMKEKGDIPEGYSVSREKKERFSLILESASTNQTSMYLCASSQGPAGAFFGQGTRLTVV.

This chain joins TRBV25-1 and TRBJ1-1; 8 bases map to TRBD1. Losses at the gene ends were 3 bases for V and 7 bases for J; bases not matched to a gene: 13. The CDR3 has 16 residues. CDR1 is MGHDK, CDR2 SYGVNS, per germline. CDR3 nucleotides: TGTGCCAGCAGTGATCCTCGGACAGGGAGGTCAGGTGAAGCTTTCTTT. It is translated as CASSDPRTGRSGEAFF.

V gene TRBV2 combines with J gene TRBJ1-2, with 9 bases identical to TRBD1. The germline V gene encodes CDR1 SNHLY and CDR2 FYNNEI. V dropped 7 bases and J dropped 11; count of bases not matched to a gene: 8. The CDR3 is made up of 12 amino acids. The chain's CDR3 is CASIVQGAVYTF. The DNA for the CDR3 is TGTGCCAGCATCGTACAGGGGGCTGTGTACACCTTC. Together with reference TRBV2 and TRBJ1-2, the CDR3 gives the full variable domain: EPEVTQTPSHQVTQMGQEVILRCVPISNHLYFYWYRQILGQKVEFLVSFYNNEISEKSEIFDDQFSVERPDGSNFTLKIRSTKLEDSAMYFCASIVQGAVYTFGSGTRLTVV.

V is TRBV5-1 and J is TRBJ1-2; TRBD1 matches 8 bases. The ends lost 4 bases at V and 4 bases at J; junction bases unmatched: 9. CDR1 SGHRS and CDR2 YFSETQ come from the germline V gene. The CDR3 has 15 amino acids. The CDR3 spells CASSGGQGRGYGYTF. The CDR3 DNA reads as TGCGCCAGCAGCGGTGGACAGGGCAGGGGCTATGGCTACACCTTC.

This clone was seen only a few times. This chain uses TRBV6-6 with TRBJ1-2; 10 positions agree with TRBD1. Germline V gene data show CDR1 as MNHNY and CDR2 as SVGAGI (reference sequence). The V and J ends lost 8 bases and 5 bases, in that order; junction bases with no gene match: 14. The CDR3 runs to 16 residues. CDR3 bases: TGTGCCAGCTCCCCTGGGACAGGGGAGGTGGGATATGGCTACACCTTC. Translation gives CASSPGTGEVGYGYTF.

The genes are TRBV5-4 and TRBJ2-3; 7 bases are shared with TRBD1. CDR1 SGHNT and CDR2 YYREEE come from the germline V gene (reference sequence). Losses at the gene ends were 4 bases for V and 0 bases for J; bases not matched to a gene: 5. The CDR3 covers 15 residues. As DNA, the CDR3 is TGTGCCAGCAGCACCAGGACAGGAAGCACAGATACGCAGTATTTT. This gives the protein CASSTRTGSTDTQYF.

CDR3 sequence (DNA): TGCGCCAGCAGCTTCTACGGGGGGGACAATGAGCAGTTCTTC. Its protein is CASSFYGGDNEQFF. V gene TRBV5-1 combines with J gene TRBJ2-1; 8 bases align to TRBD2. Per the germline V gene, CDR1 is SGHRS and CDR2 is YFSETQ. The CDR3 has 14 amino acids. Trimming removed 2 bases from V and 5 bases from J; junction bases left unmatched: 3. Variable domain in full (rest from reference TRBV5-1 and TRBJ2-1): KAGVTQTPRYLIKTRGQQVTLSCSPISGHRSVSWYQQTPGQGLQFLFEYFSETQRNKGNFPGRFSGRQFSNSRSEMNVSTLELGDSALYLCASSFYGGDNEQFFGPGTRLTVL.

This chain links TRBV5-1 with TRBJ1-5; D call uncertain. Trimming shortened V by 0 bases and J by 4 bases, and 11 bases separated the two germline ends. The CDR3 contains 15 residues. The germline V gene encodes CDR1 SGHRS and CDR2 YFSETQ. This CDR3 is CASSLDTAGNQPQHF. The CDR3 nucleotides are TGCGCCAGCAGCTTGGATACGGCCGGGAATCAGCCCCAGCATTTT. Combining the CDR3 with reference TRBV5-1 and TRBJ1-5 gives the whole variable domain KAGVTQTPRYLIKTRGQQVTLSCSPISGHRSVSWYQQTPGQGLQFLFEYFSETQRNKGNFPGRFSGRQFSNSRSEMNVSTLELGDSALYLCASSLDTAGNQPQHFGDGTRLSIL.

This chain links TRBV2 with TRBJ2-2, with no clear D. V gave up 6 bases and J gave up 5 bases, with 13 bases separating them. The CDR3 covers 14 residues. Germline loops: CDR1 SNHLY, CDR2 FYNNEI. The CDR3 loop reads CASSPVVETGELFF. The CDR3 DNA follows: TGTGCCAGCAGCCCGGTGGTGGAGACCGGGGAGCTGTTTTTT.

V and J are TRBV24-1 and TRBJ1-2; possibly TRBD1 for D (6 bases). Looked up from germline, CDR1 is KGHDR and CDR2 is SFDVKD. The CDR3 contains 10 residues. V lost 9 bases and J lost 7, with 8 bases in between. CDR3 coding DNA: TGTGCCACCCAGGGGTCTGGCTACACCTTC. Translating it yields CATQGSGYTF.

This clone was seen just once. This chain links TRBV7-2 with TRBJ2-7; possibly TRBD2 for D (6 bases). Trimming took 3 bases from V and 1 from J, leaving 10 bases between them. The CDR3 runs 14 residues. The V gene's germline CDR1 is SGHTA and CDR2 FQGNSA. This CDR3 is CASSLSLASYEQYF. CDR3 DNA sequence: TGTGCCAGCAGCTTGTCTCTAGCGTCCTACGAGCAGTACTTC. Supplemented by reference TRBV7-2 and TRBJ2-7, the full variable domain reads GAGVSQSPSNKVTEKGKDVELRCDPISGHTALYWYRQSLGQGLEFLIYFQGNSAPDKSGLPSDRFSAERTGGSVSTLTIQRTQQEDSAVYLCASSLSLASYEQYFGPGTRLTVT.

The rearrangement joins TRBV6-2 or TRBV6-3 to TRBJ1-2, with a possible D match to TRBD1 (5 bases). Per germline, CDR1 MNHEY and CDR2 SVGEGT. The CDR3 is 13 residues long. The V and J ends lost 6 bases and 1 base respectively, with 9 bases between them. The DNA of the CDR3 is TGTGCCAGCAGCCCACAGGTTAACTATGGCTACACCTTC. It specifies CASSPQVNYGYTF.

The chain links TRBV6-6 to TRBJ1-1, with D unresolved. This CDR3 is built from 13 residues. Trimming stripped 8 bases from V and 1 base from J, with 11 bases between. In germline, CDR1 is MNHNY, CDR2 SVGAGI (reference sequence). This chain's CDR3 is CASLRAGNTEAFF. The CDR3 coding sequence is TGTGCCAGCCTAAGGGCGGGGAACACTGAAGCTTTCTTT.

In this sample, this clone turned up a few times. V and J are TRBV5-1 and TRBJ1-3; D is perhaps TRBD1 (5 bases). This CDR3 comprises 15 residues. V was pared by 4 bases and J by 0 bases, with 11 bases between. The germline V gene has CDR1 SGHRS and CDR2 YFSETQ. The CDR3 is CASSGPGGSGNTIYF. In nucleotides, the CDR3 is TGCGCCAGCAGCGGCCCCGGGGGCTCTGGAAACACCATATATTTT.

The genes are TRBV5-6 and TRBJ1-5, with TRBD1 identical over 7 bases. The CDR3 sequence is 15 residues long. CDR1 SGHDT and CDR2 YYEEEE come from the germline V gene. Germline trimming cut 4 bases from V and 2 bases from J; bases unmatched to any gene: 6. CDR3 sequence: CASSLRQGRNQPQHF. The CDR3 DNA follows: TGTGCCAGCAGCCTCCGACAGGGACGCAATCAGCCCCAGCATTTT.

V is TRBV19 and J is TRBJ2-3; D might be TRBD2 (5 bases). V was clipped by 5 bases and J by 4 bases, with 13 bases between them. Germline CDR1 LNHDA, CDR2 SQIVND (reference sequence). This CDR3 is 14 amino acids long. CDR3 nucleotide sequence: TGTGCCAGTAGTCCGGGAACCCCAGCAGATACGCAGTATTTT. Translation: CASSPGTPADTQYF.

V is TRBV28 and J is TRBJ1-5, with 7 bases lining up with TRBD1. Trimming removed 7 bases from V and 10 bases from J; junction bases left unmatched: 10. Germline CDR1 and CDR2: MDHEN and SYDVKM. The CDR3 totals 13 residues. CDR3: CASTEGAWGPQHF. The CDR3 bases are TGTGCCAGCACCGAGGGGGCTTGGGGACCCCAGCATTTT. Drawing the rest from reference TRBV28 and TRBJ1-5, the complete variable domain is DVKVTQSSRYLVKRTGEKVFLECVQDMDHENMFWYRQDPGLGLRLIYFSYDVKMKEKGDIPEGYSVSREKKERFSLILESASTNQTSMYLCASTEGAWGPQHFGDGTRLSIL.

The chain has TRBV7-2 and TRBJ2-3; maybe TRBD1 (6 bases). This CDR3 region has 14 residues. Per germline, CDR1 SGHTA and CDR2 FQGNSA. Trimming pared 5 bases from V and 0 bases from J, leaving 9 bases between. The CDR3 loop reads CASSRTASTDTQYF. DNA for the CDR3: TGTGCCAGCAGCCGGACAGCTAGCACAGATACGCAGTATTTT.

The rearrangement joins TRBV7-2 to TRBJ2-5; D uncertain. The ends were cut back, 0 bases at V and 4 bases at J, with 12 bases in the middle. Per germline, CDR1 SGHTA and CDR2 FQGNSA. This CDR3 spans 15 amino acids. The CDR3 bases are TGTGCCAGCAGCTTAGCGTCCCTAGAAATAGAGACCCAGTACTTC. It yields the protein CASSLASLEIETQYF.

The chain links TRBV28 to TRBJ1-1; 9 bases agree with TRBD1. This CDR3 spans 15 amino acids. Germline CDR1 reads MDHEN; CDR2 reads SYDVKM. V lost 2 bases, J lost 3 bases, and 4 bases stayed unmatched. CDR3 loop: CASSLGTGSYTEAFF. CDR3 coding DNA: TGTGCCAGCAGTTTAGGGACAGGGTCTTACACTGAAGCTTTCTTT.

This chain joins TRBV5-4 and TRBJ2-3, with 7 bases aligning to TRBD2. After removal of 4 bases from V and 0 bases from J, the junction contained 11 bases not matched to a gene. Germline CDR1 reads SGHNT; CDR2 reads YYREEE (reference sequence). The CDR3 has 17 residues. The CDR3 protein is CASSPKTHSGSTDTQYF. DNA for the CDR3: TGTGCCAGCAGCCCAAAGACACATAGCGGGAGCACAGATACGCAGTATTTT.

The J gene is TRBJ2-5, the V gene TRBV15, with 7 bases matching TRBD1. Germline trimming cut 4 bases from V and 5 bases from J; bases unmatched to any gene: 13. Germline assignment: CDR1 LNHNV and CDR2 YYDKDF (reference sequence). This CDR3 has 16 amino acids. The CDR3: CATSTQSRKGAETQYF. The CDR3 nucleotides are TGTGCCACCAGCACCCAAAGCCGCAAGGGGGCGGAGACCCAGTACTTC.